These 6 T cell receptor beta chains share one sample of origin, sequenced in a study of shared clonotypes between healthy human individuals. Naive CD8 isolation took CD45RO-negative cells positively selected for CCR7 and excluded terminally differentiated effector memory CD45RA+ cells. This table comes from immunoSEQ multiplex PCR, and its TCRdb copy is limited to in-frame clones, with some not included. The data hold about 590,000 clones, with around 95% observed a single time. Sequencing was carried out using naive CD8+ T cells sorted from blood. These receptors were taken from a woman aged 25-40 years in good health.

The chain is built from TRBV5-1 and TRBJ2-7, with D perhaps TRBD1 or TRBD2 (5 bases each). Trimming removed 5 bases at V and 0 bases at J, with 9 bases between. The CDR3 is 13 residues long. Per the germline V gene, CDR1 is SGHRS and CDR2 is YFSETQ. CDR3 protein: CASRPGPSYEQYF. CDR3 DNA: TGCGCCAGCAGACCGGGACCCTCCTACGAGCAGTACTTC.

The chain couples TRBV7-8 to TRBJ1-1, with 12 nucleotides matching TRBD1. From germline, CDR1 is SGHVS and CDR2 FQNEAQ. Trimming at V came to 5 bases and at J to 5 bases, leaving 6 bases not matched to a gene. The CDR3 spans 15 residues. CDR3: CASSARDRGRTEAFF. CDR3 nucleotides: TGTGCCAGCAGCGCACGGGACAGGGGGCGAACTGAAGCTTTCTTT.

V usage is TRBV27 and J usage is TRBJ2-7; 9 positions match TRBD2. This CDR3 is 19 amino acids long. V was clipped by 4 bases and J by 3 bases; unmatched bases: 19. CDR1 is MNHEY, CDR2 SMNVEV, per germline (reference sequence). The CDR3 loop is CASSSRSDSGRIKYYEQYF. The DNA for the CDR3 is TGTGCCAGCAGTTCCCGCAGTGATAGCGGGAGAATAAAGTACTACGAGCAGTACTTC.

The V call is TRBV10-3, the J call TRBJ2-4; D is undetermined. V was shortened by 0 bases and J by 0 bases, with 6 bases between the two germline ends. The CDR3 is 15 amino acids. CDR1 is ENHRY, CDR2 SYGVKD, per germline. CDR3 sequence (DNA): TGTGCCATCAGTGAGTCGAACTTAGCCAAAAACATTCAGTACTTC. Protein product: CAISESNLAKNIQYF.

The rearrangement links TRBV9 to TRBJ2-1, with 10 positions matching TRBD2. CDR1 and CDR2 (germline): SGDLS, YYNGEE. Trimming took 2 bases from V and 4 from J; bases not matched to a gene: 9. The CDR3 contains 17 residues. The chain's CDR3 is CASSVHGLAALYNEQFF. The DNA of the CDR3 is TGTGCCAGCAGCGTCCACGGACTAGCGGCCCTTTACAATGAGCAGTTCTTC.

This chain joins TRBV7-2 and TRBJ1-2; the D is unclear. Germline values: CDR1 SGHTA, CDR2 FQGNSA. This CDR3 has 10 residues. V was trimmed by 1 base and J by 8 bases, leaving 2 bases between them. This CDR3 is CASSLGGYTF. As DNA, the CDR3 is TGTGCCAGCAGCTTAGGGGGCTACACCTTC.